This T cell receptor beta chain was identified during a study of blood T cell repertoires in COVID-19. Study in general: The samples span acute and convalescent COVID-19 from the United States, Italy and Spain. Sources were T cells, B-cell-depleted T cells, or PBMCs; the material itself was cDNA or gDNA.

It was during active infection that Seattle patients were enrolled and then longitudinally followed. The length of the CDR3 is 17 residues. J gave up 6 bases and V 1 base, and 9 bases lay outside the gene matches. From germline, CDR1 is MGHDK and CDR2 SYGVNS. As originally analysed: Estimates of nucleated cell counts were drawn from the amplification of reference gene primers. Only in-frame clones appear in the TCRdb table, and some are missing; sequencing was by immunoSEQ multiplex PCR. V, J and clone size were drawn from that table, and D and trimming were deduced from the DNA. The table records approximately 290,000 clones, roughly 90% of them present only once.

This chain joins TRBV25-1 and TRBJ2-1; 10 bases fit TRBD1. Input material: peripheral blood. The sequence came from a woman under 40 with COVID-19, enrolled during active disease. CDR3 sequence: CASSELLWDRGSNEQFF. The CDR3 coding sequence is TGTGCCAGCAGTGAATTATTGTGGGACAGGGGTAGCAATGAGCAGTTCTTC. Full variable domain (missing parts from reference TRBV25-1 and TRBJ2-1): EADIYQTPRYLVIGTGKKITLECSQTMGHDKMYWYQQDPGMELHLIHYSYGVNSTEKGDLSSESTVSRIRTEHFPLTLESARPSHTSQYLCASSELLWDRGSNEQFFGPGTRLTVL.